This T cell receptor (beta chain) was captured by sequencing in a study of Ad26.COV2.S vaccination and SARS-CoV-2 variants. Study summary: Trial arm assignment for the donor was COV1001 Ad26.COV2.S. Study conclusions and caveats: Researchers cautioned that TCR breadth and depth analyses may have underestimated total T cell responses. Vaccine and placebo recipients had comparable breadth of non-spike TCRs.

For this clone: Its specificity is not known. Other DNA sequences in this specimen translate into the identical CDR3.

TCRdb keeps only in-frame clones here, not all; method: immunoSEQ multiplex PCR. The data show about 390,000 clones, 75% to 90% seen once. Noted treatment: around 19 received Ad26.COV2.S at low or high dose, single or two shots; about 5 received placebo; per-sample allocation not given. On day 63 after the first injection, vaccine and placebo recipients gave samples. In Boston, the donor was an adult between 18-55 years of age. V lost 4 bases and J lost 5, with 5 bases in between. There are 10 residues in the CDR3. CDR1 SQVTM and CDR2 ANQGSEA come from the germline V gene. The chain links TRBV29-1 to TRBJ1-1; unclear D gene. Source: peripheral blood, taken in a trial of Ad26.COV2.S vaccine versus placebo. This receptor was taken from a person between 18 and 60 years old who received the Ad26.COV2.S COVID-19 vaccine or a placebo. CDR3 sequence (DNA): TGCAGCGTTGGTGGGACTGAAGCTTTCTTT. Translated, it gives CSVGGTEAFF.